Sequencing of this T cell receptor beta chain was carried out in a study of Graves' ophthalmopathy and Graves' hyperthyroidism. The study's findings and limits: Among expanded thyroid clonotypes above 0.001 frequency, most also occurred in blood. Ophthalmopathy cases were distinguished from stable hyperthyroidism by a 13-signature model, reaching about 90% sensitivity and about 80% specificity.

This clonotype was seen once. Antigen unknown. The authors amplified TCR beta CDR3 regions, and they did so from RNA transcripts for repertoire sequencing. An initial RT-PCR round employing HTBI primers preceded a second-round multiplex PCR. Each CDR3 protein is one row after TCRdb ran MiXCR on the multiplex PCR reads. In the table there are hundreds of thousands of distinct CDR3 sequences, 35% to 50% of which are singletons. In donors with ophthalmopathy, activity was moderate-to-severe, with CAS ≥3, NOSPECS ≥4 and duration under 3 months. Other autoimmune diseases, uncontrolled infections, pregnancy or lactation ruled patients out of participation. This TCR was recovered from an adult man with Graves' ophthalmopathy. The sequencing input was peripheral blood.

The CDR3 bases are TGCAGTGCTAGGTTAATCGAAGGCGCGACAGCTGAAAAACTGTTTTTT. Translating gives CSARLIEGATAEKLFF. This chain connects TRBV20-1 to TRBJ1-4; D is perhaps TRBD1 (5 bases). Germline CDR1 and CDR2: DFQATT and SNEGSKA (reference sequence). V lost 3 bases and J 7 bases, leaving 21 bases between the germline ends. There are 16 residues in the CDR3.